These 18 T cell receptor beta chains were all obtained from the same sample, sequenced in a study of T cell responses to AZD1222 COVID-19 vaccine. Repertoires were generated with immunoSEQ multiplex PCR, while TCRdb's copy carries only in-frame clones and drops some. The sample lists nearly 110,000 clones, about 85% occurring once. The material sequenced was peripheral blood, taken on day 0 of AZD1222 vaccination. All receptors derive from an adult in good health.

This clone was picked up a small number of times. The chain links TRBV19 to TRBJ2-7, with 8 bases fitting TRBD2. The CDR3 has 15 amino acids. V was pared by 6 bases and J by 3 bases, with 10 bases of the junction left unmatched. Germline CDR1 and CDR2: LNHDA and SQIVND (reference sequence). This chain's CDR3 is CASSPVAGSFYEQYF. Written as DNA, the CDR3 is TGTGCCAGTAGCCCAGTAGCGGGGAGCTTCTACGAGCAGTACTTC.

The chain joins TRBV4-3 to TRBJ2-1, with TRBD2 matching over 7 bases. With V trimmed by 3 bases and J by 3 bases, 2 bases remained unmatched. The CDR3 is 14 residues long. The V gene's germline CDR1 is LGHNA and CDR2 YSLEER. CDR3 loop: CASSQSGDYNEQFF. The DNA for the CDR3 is TGCGCCAGCAGCCAGAGCGGGGACTACAATGAGCAGTTCTTC.

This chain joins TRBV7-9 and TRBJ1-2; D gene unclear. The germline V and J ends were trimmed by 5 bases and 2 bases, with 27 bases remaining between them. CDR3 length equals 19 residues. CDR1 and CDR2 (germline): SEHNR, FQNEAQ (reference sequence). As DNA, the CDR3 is TGTGCCAGCAGCGGACCAGATGGTGTCCAGCTCCATCGCAACTATGGCTACACCTTC. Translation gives CASSGPDGVQLHRNYGYTF.

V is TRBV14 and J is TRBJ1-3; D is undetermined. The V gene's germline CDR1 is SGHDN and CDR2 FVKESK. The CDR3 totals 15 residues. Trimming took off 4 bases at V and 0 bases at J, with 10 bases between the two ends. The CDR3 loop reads CASSPIEISGNTIYF. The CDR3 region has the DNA TGTGCCAGCAGCCCTATCGAGATCTCTGGAAACACCATATATTTT.

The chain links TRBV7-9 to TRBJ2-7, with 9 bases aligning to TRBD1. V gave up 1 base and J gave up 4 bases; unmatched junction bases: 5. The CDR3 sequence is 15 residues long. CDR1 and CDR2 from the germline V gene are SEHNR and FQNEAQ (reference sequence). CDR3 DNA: TGTGCCAGCAGCTTAGGGGACAGGGTGGAATACGAGCAGTACTTC. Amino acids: CASSLGDRVEYEQYF.

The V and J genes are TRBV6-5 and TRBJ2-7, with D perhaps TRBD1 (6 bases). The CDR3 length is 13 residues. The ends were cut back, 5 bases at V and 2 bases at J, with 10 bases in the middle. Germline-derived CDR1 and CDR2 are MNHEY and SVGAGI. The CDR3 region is CASSNRQAYEQYF. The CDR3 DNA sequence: TGTGCCAGCAGTAATAGACAGGCCTACGAGCAGTACTTC.

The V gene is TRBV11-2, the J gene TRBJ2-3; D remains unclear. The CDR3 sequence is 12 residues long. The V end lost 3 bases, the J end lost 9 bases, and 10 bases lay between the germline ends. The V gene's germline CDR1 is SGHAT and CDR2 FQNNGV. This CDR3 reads CASSLSAATQYF. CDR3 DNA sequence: TGTGCCAGCAGCTTGAGCGCAGCGACGCAGTATTTT.

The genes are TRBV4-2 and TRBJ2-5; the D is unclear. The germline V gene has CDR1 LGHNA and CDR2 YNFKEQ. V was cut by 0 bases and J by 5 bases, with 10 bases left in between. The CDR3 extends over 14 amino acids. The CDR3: CASSQDTTRETQYF. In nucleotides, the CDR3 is TGTGCCAGCAGCCAAGACACTACCCGTGAGACCCAGTACTTC.

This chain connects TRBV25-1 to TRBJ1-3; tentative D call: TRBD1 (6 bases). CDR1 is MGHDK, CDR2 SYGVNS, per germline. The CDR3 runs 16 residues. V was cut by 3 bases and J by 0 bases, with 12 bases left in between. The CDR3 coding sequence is TGTGCCAGCAGTGATCCAGGGGCGATCTCTGGAAACACCATATATTTT. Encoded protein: CASSDPGAISGNTIYF.

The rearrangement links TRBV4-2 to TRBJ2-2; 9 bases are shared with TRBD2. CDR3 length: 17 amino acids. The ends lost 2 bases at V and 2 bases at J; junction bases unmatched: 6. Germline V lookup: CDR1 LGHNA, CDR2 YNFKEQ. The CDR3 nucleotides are TGTGCCAGCAGCCAATACCTAGCGGGGACAAACACCGGGGAGCTGTTTTTT. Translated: CASSQYLAGTNTGELFF.

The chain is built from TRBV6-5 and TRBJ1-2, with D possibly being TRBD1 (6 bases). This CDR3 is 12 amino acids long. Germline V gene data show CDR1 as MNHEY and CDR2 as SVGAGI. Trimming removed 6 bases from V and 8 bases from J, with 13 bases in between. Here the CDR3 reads CASRVDRGGYTF. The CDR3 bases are TGTGCCAGCAGAGTCGATAGGGGGGGCTACACCTTC.

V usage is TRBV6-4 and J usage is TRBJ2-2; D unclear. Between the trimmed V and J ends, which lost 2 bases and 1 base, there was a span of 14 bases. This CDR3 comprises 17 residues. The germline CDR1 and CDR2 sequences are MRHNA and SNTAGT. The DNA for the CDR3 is TGTGCCAGCAGTGACGAGGCCGGATTGATGAACACCGGGGAGCTGTTTTTT. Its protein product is CASSDEAGLMNTGELFF.

The CDR3 loop is CASSIQLNSYEQYF. CDR3 in DNA: TGTGCCAGTAGTATACAGCTCAACTCCTACGAGCAGTACTTC. The chain couples TRBV19 to TRBJ2-7; no clear D gene. Trimming took off 2 bases at V and 0 bases at J, with 8 bases between the two ends. The germline V gene encodes CDR1 LNHDA and CDR2 SQIVND (reference sequence). The CDR3 has 14 amino acids.

CDR3 amino acids: CASSERQGGNQPQHF. CDR3 nucleotide sequence: TGCGCCAGCAGTGAAAGGCAGGGAGGCAATCAGCCCCAGCATTTT. V gene TRBV10-1 combines with J gene TRBJ1-5; possible D gene TRBD1, 5 bases. V lost 3 bases and J 2 bases, leaving 11 bases between the germline ends. Germline V gene sequence: CDR1 WNHNN, CDR2 SYGVQD (reference sequence). This CDR3 region has 15 residues.

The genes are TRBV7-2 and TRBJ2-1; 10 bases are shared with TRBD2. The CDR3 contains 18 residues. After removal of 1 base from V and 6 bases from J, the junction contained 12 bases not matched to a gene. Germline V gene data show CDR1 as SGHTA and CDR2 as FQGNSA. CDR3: CASSLDSSKRGGRNEQFF. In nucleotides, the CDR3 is TGTGCCAGCAGCTTAGACTCCTCAAAGCGGGGGGGCCGCAATGAGCAGTTCTTC.

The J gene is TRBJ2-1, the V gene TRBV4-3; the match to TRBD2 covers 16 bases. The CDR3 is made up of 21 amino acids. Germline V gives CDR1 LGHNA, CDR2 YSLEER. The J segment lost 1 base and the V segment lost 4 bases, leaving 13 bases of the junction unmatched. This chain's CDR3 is CASSRRGTSGGASRSYNEQFF. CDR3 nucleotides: TGCGCCAGCAGCCGCAGGGGGACTAGCGGGGGGGCGAGCCGATCCTACAATGAGCAGTTCTTC.

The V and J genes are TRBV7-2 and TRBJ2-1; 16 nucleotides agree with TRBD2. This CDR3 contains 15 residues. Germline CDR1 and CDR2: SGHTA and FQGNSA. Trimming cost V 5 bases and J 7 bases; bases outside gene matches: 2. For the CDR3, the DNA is TGTGCCAGCAGCCCGGGACTAGCGGGGGGGAATGAGCAGTTCTTC. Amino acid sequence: CASSPGLAGGNEQFF.

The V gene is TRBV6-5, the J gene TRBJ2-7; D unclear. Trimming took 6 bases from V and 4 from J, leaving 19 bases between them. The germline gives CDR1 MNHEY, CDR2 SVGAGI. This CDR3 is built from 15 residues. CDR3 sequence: CASSRVSSAFYEQYF. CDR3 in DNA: TGTGCCAGCAGCCGAGTTAGTTCAGCGTTTTACGAGCAGTACTTC.